This T cell receptor (beta chain) derives from a study of blood T cell repertoires in COVID-19. For the study at large: Both acute and convalescent COVID-19 samples were obtained from the United States, Italy and Spain. From T cells, B-cell-depleted T cells, or PBMCs came the material, which was cDNA or gDNA.

As handled by the study authors: Amplification of reference gene primers was used by the study to estimate nucleated cell counts. Produced via immunoSEQ multiplex PCR; TCRdb's table is partial and in-frame only. The V and J calls and clone size are taken from that table; D and trimming were inferred from the DNA. The sample includes under 200,000 clones, 84% of them seen just once. Sequencing was performed on peripheral blood. This sequence was found in a man aged 30 to 39 with active or convalescent COVID-19.

CDR3 sequence reads: CASSYPYPLPGTGGIEQFF. As DNA, the CDR3 is TGTGCCAGCAGTTACCCGTACCCCCTCCCCGGGACAGGGGGCATTGAGCAGTTCTTC. The chain joins TRBV6-2 or TRBV6-3 to TRBJ2-1, with 12 bases fitting TRBD1. The CDR3 is 19 residues long. CDR1 and CDR2 (germline): MNHEY, SVGEGT. Unmatched junction bases numbered 17, after V lost 2 bases and J lost 9 bases.